What follows describes a single T cell receptor (beta chain). Its matching antigen is unknown. The table came from immunoSEQ multiplex PCR; TCRdb's copy has only in-frame clones and leaves some out. The sample holds tens of thousands of clones, around 92% seen once. This entry comes from a study of T cell clones after liver transplantation. Whole-study context: HCV positivity affected three of eight recipients; the rest lacked autoimmune or viral indications.

The study's findings and limits: A larger donor-reactive than third-party decline suggested partial antigen-specific deletion. In a couple of subjects, few donor cells limited the measurable donor-reactive repertoire.

Trimming stripped 6 bases from V and 0 bases from J, with 9 bases between. This CDR3 comprises 14 residues. Per the germline V gene, CDR1 is MNHEY and CDR2 is SVGAGI. Material: CD4+ T cells from blood, obtained nearly 26 months after liver transplant. The chain couples TRBV6-5 to TRBJ2-1; D is undetermined. This clonotype was obtained from a human patient who received a liver transplant. Some T cells could come from the graft donor. CDR3: CASSLYNSYNEQFF. CDR3 coding DNA: TGTGCCAGCAGCCTCTACAACTCCTACAATGAGCAGTTCTTC.